The rows below give T cell receptor delta chains drawn from one sample of a study of human gamma delta and Vdelta1 T cells. TCRdb re-called the PCR reads via CATT. The table lists about 13,000 delta-chain clones, about half of them singletons. Which antigens these TCRs recognize remains unknown. Source material: Vdelta1 gamma-delta T cells from blood grown in culture (DOT cells). The receptors originated from a human donor in good health. CDR3s include the opening cysteine and the closing phenylalanine or tryptophan. The order of the fields is J gene, clone size, V gene, D gene, CDR3 protein. The D gene is left open where the match is weak. Clone size, where shown, is once, few, many, or a class for clones that have expanded.

J: TRDJ1
size: NA
V: TRDV1
D: NA
CDR3: CALGELFLNRLEKTDKLIF

J: TRDJ1
size: NA
V: TRDV1
D: TRDD3
CDR3: CALGEEPLPTRTRGGYEKTHTDKLIF

J: TRDJ1
size: once
V: TRDV1
D: NA
CDR3: CALSLFPGGGQPTDKLIF

J: TRDJ1
size: NA
V: TRDV1
D: TRDD3
CDR3: CALGERGLGDQRELIF

J: TRDJ1
size: few
V: TRDV1
D: TRDD2
CDR3: CALGNSPSLPCTDKLIF

J: TRDJ1
size: NA
V: TRDV1
D: TRDD3
CDR3: CALGNPSFPTRGYWGIHGDKLIF

J: TRDJ1
size: NA
V: TRDV1
D: TRDD3
CDR3: CALGSQYWGTIQKLIF

J: TRDJ2
size: NA
V: TRDV1
D: NA
CDR3: CALGPQGGTAQLFF

J: TRDJ1
size: NA
V: TRDV1
D: TRDD3
CDR3: CALGELVMTGIRVTDKLIF

J: TRDJ1
size: NA
V: TRDV1
D: TRDD3
CDR3: CALGDPLGPSFTGGHRGATDKLIF

J: TRDJ1
size: NA
V: TRDV1
D: TRDD3
CDR3: CALGAVPSSRGDTRVKLIF

J: TRDJ1
size: few
V: TRDV1
D: TRDD3
CDR3: CALGSPKSPVLGDTEYTDKLIF

J: TRDJ2
size: once
V: TRDV1
D: TRDD3
CDR3: CALGELVSQIPGDKLTAQLFF

J: TRDJ1
size: NA
V: TRDV1
D: TRDD3
CDR3: CALGELHPPLIAGGYARFSDKLIF

J: TRDJ1
size: NA
V: TRAV38-2/DV8
D: NA
CDR3: CAYRRMNLLRTWSTPDKLIF

J: TRDJ1
size: NA
V: TRDV1
D: NA
CDR3: CALGELPTEGILELIF

J: TRDJ1
size: NA
V: TRDV1
D: TRDD3
CDR3: CALGERRIWGIGDTDKLIF

J: TRDJ1
size: few
V: TRDV1
D: TRDD3
CDR3: CALGEAPKSTGGYWLTDKLIF

J: TRDJ1
size: NA
V: TRDV1
D: NA
CDR3: CALGDGAGVLHTDKLIF

J: TRDJ1
size: NA
V: TRDV1
D: TRDD3
CDR3: CALGEPNSDWGSKLIF

J: TRDJ1
size: NA
V: TRDV1
D: TRDD3
CDR3: CALGGHGTNLLGELSLADKLIF

J: TRDJ1
size: NA
V: TRDV1
D: TRDD3
CDR3: CALGELTLRGYGETDKLIF

J: TRDJ1
size: few
V: TRDV1
D: NA
CDR3: CALGERPLRRHDKLIF

J: TRDJ1
size: NA
V: TRDV1
D: TRDD3
CDR3: CALGELAVPSRTLGDRGTDKLIF

J: TRDJ1
size: NA
V: TRDV1
D: TRDD3
CDR3: CALGERGLGDEYVDKLIF

J: TRDJ1
size: NA
V: TRDV1
D: TRDD3
CDR3: CALGEDSLLGDYTDKLIF

J: TRDJ1
size: few
V: TRDV1
D: TRDD3
CDR3: CALGEPIPTEMTGGYPPSDKLIF

J: TRDJ1
size: few
V: TRDV1
D: TRDD3
CDR3: CALGVHFLTGGSLQDTDKLIF

J: TRDJ1
size: NA
V: TRDV1
D: TRDD3
CDR3: CALGVIGDRADKLIF

J: TRDJ1
size: NA
V: TRDV1
D: NA
CDR3: CALGLRGPGTDKLIF

J: TRDJ1
size: NA
V: TRDV1
D: NA
CDR3: CALGPQKFWDLTINTDKLIF

J: TRDJ3
size: NA
V: TRAV38-2/DV8
D: NA
CDR3: CAYFLHGVWGFYIWDTRQMFF

J: TRDJ1
size: NA
V: TRDV1
D: NA
CDR3: CALGDCRWPSYVGLGGPPYTDKLIF

J: TRDJ1
size: NA
V: TRDV1
D: TRDD3
CDR3: CALGESGFRGGYFGKLIF

J: TRDJ1
size: medium-sized
V: TRDV1
D: TRDD3
CDR3: CALGDLLLGDRGTDKLIF

J: TRDJ1
size: NA
V: TRDV1
D: TRDD3
CDR3: CALGEFPTGGSPGIVKTDKLIF

J: TRDJ1
size: NA
V: TRDV1
D: TRDD3
CDR3: CALGERGRFTGGRHEYTDKLIF

J: TRDJ1
size: few
V: TRDV1
D: TRDD2
CDR3: CALGSPHFLRVLGKRIYTDKLIF

J: TRDJ1
size: NA
V: TRDV1
D: NA
CDR3: CALGEHLPLTDKLIF

J: TRDJ1
size: NA
V: TRDV1
D: TRDD3
CDR3: CALGEPAGGDKGYTDKLIF

J: TRDJ1
size: NA
V: TRDV1
D: NA
CDR3: CALGEFLPWGTAYTDKLIF

J: TRDJ1
size: NA
V: TRDV1
D: TRDD3
CDR3: CALGKQYHYVPLGDTRVACYTDKLIF

J: TRDJ1
size: few
V: TRAV38-2/DV8
D: TRDD3
CDR3: CAYRDVTLVLGDTQRTDKLIF

J: TRDJ1
size: NA
V: TRDV1
D: NA
CDR3: CALGEGLPRTDYTDKLIF

J: TRDJ1
size: NA
V: TRDV1
D: TRDD3
CDR3: CALGELKGILTDKLIF

J: TRDJ1
size: few
V: TRDV1
D: TRDD3
CDR3: CALGEPTGSYGITGGYIRTDKLIF

J: TRDJ1
size: NA
V: TRDV1
D: TRDD3
CDR3: CALLRGVLGDTGPRNDKLIF

J: TRDJ4
size: NA
V: TRDV1
D: TRDD3
CDR3: CALGELSPSRYWGTARPLIF

J: TRDJ1
size: once
V: TRDV1
D: NA
CDR3: CALGDGCTDKLIF

J: TRDJ1
size: NA
V: TRDV1
D: TRDD3
CDR3: CALGEASPTGGLSSTDKLIF

J: TRDJ1
size: few
V: TRDV1
D: TRDD3
CDR3: CALGALPGLGDSTDKLIF

J: TRDJ1
size: few
V: TRDV1
D: TRDD3
CDR3: CALGELGLPGTGGYDTDKLIF

J: TRDJ1
size: NA
V: TRDV1
D: NA
CDR3: CALGELGTGMDWVLHTDKLIF